This T cell receptor (beta chain) is from a study of blood T cell repertoires in COVID-19 (dated by TCRdb to the early 2020s). With regard to the full study: Samples covering the acute and convalescent phases of COVID-19 were provided by collaborators in the United States, Italy and Spain. The prospective study material was composed of cDNA or gDNA derived from T cells, B-cell-depleted T cells, or PBMCs. Subjects who had been exposed to COVID-19, were actively infected with it, or had recovered from it provided the deeply sampled blood TCRbeta repertoires that made up the dataset. Samples were obtained from the ongoing ImmuneRACE study (first 160 participants) and from about 1,300 subjects provided by 6 global collaborators. Nearly every sample came with metadata listing a de-identified subject ID, COVID-19 status, age in years and sex. Where available, HLA class I and class II types were taken from metadata supplied by the sample provider and were not determined by assay-based typing. The repertoires were released in a freely available public database meant as a resource for research on the immune response to SARS-CoV-2.

Whole blood was collected in K2EDTA tubes by collaborating institutions according to the institutions' own protocols. Collaborator samples were shipped for TCRbeta analysis as frozen whole blood, isolated PBMCs, or DNA extracted from either sample type. TCRbeta CDR3 regions were amplified from genomic DNA using the immunoSEQ Assay, a bias-controlled multiplex PCR. For the original study's pipeline: The number of nucleated cells in each sample was estimated from the amplification of reference gene primers within the assay. Sequence reads were collapsed and filtered to measure the absolute abundance of every unique TCRbeta CDR3 rearrangement. For each sample, productive Simpson clonality was calculated by taking the square root of Simpson's diversity index across productive rearrangements. TCRdb obtained this table from immuneACCESS and retained in-frame rearrangements with V and J assigned. These tables miss some clones; where compared with another copy, unresolved V genes account for less than half of the shortfall, and the remainder is unexplained. That table is the source of V, J and clone size, and D and trimming were worked out from the DNA. The sample has 400,000 to 550,000 clones on record, around 89% of them singletons. More than 4% of the sample is held by the ten biggest clonotypes.

With respect to this clone: The antigen it binds to is not known. No much larger clonotype is one base removed from it; base qualities were not supplied. Other DNA sequences from this sample encode an identical CDR3 as well.

Points the paper makes about the study in general: How much clinical and demographic metadata was included differed by source and by participant, and the metadata was provided uncurated.

The junction carries 6 bases between V and J, which are trimmed by 2 bases and 4 bases respectively. Inclusive of the bounding cysteine and phenylalanine, the CDR3 is 13 residues long. Here the CDR3 DNA is all that survives: 39 bases in frame from base 1. This chain joins TRBV12-3 or TRBV12-4 to TRBJ1-5; TRBD1 is possibly the D segment (6 matching bases). This sequence originates from a woman younger than 45 with acute or convalescent COVID-19. Sequencing used peripheral blood. The CDR3 loop reads CASSLRGNQPQHF. The nucleotide sequence reads as follows: TGTGCCAGCAGTTTAAGGGGGAATCAGCCCCAGCATTTT.